The clone carrying this TCR beta chain is a singleton in its sample. The sample originates from a study of control samples from healthy donors and cancer patients. Clones were read by immunoSEQ multiplex PCR, and TCRdb kept only the in-frame ones, dropping some. The sample has 30,000 to 40,000 clones; over 70% are singletons. The V gene lost 0 bases and the J gene lost 0 bases, with 24 bases spanning the gap. The CDR3 is made up of 20 amino acids. The germline V gene encodes CDR1 SGDLS and CDR2 YYNGEE. The source is a woman in her sixties or seventies with lung cancer. The sequenced material came from PBMCs. This chain links TRBV9 with TRBJ2-5, with D possibly being TRBD2 (6 bases). The CDR3 DNA sequence: TGTGCCAGCAGCGTAGACCCTTCTAGCGCCTCCGATCCGTACCAAGAGACCCAGTACTTC. Its translation: CASSVDPSSASDPYQETQYF.